The 2 T cell receptor beta chains in this list originate from one sample, sequenced in a study of shared clonotypes between healthy human individuals. Cells designated naive CD8 were CD45RO-negative and were positively selected for CCR7, with terminally differentiated effector memory CD45RA+ cells excluded. Generated by immunoSEQ multiplex PCR, the TCRdb table keeps only in-frame clones and is missing some. The sample consists of around 1,900,000 clones, 93% of them appearing once. The sequenced sample was naive CD8+ T cells from PBMCs. These receptors came from a man between 18 and 35 years old in good health. Some clones in this sample may be carry-over from other donors' samples.

The genes are TRBV6-5 and TRBJ1-2; no firm D call. With 0 bases removed from V and 5 bases from J, the gap between germline ends came to 13 bases. Looked up from germline, CDR1 is MNHEY and CDR2 is SVGAGI. The CDR3 has 15 amino acids. The CDR3 DNA is TGTGCCAGCAGTTACTCGGGGAGTGACGGGTATGGCTACACCTTC. This gives the protein CASSYSGSDGYGYTF.

The chain carries TRBV29-1 and TRBJ1-2; no reliable D call. V was shortened by 3 bases and J by 13 bases, with 21 bases between the two germline ends. The length of the CDR3 is 13 residues. Germline values: CDR1 SQVTM, CDR2 ANQGSEA. The CDR3 nucleotides are TGCAGCGTTGAGTCACACAGAACCATCGGTCTCACCTTC. Amino acids: CSVESHRTIGLTF.